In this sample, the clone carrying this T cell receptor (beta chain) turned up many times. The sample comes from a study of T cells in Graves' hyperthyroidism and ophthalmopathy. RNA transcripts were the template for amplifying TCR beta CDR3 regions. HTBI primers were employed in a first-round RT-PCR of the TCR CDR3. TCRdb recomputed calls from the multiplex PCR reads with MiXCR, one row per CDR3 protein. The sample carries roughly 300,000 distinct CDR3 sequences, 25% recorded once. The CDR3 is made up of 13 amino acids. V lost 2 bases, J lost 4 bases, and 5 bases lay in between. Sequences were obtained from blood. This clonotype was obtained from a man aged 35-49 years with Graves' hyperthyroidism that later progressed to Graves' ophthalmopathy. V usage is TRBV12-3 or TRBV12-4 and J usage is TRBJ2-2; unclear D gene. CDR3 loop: CASSLRVTGELFF. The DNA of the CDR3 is TGTGCCAGCAGTTTAAGGGTCACCGGGGAGCTGTTTTTT.